The 17 T cell receptor beta chains listed next were all sequenced from one sample in a study of Graves' ophthalmopathy and Graves' hyperthyroidism. The sequenced template was RNA, covering the TCR beta CDR3 region. HTBI primers primed a first-round RT-PCR, and a second-round multiplex PCR followed. TCRdb re-called the multiplex PCR reads through MiXCR, storing one row per CDR3 protein. The table lists about 240,000 distinct CDR3 sequences, around 50% of them singletons. The sequenced sample was peripheral blood. The receptors originated from an adult man with Graves' ophthalmopathy.

This clonotype was picked up a small number of times. The chain carries TRBV2 and TRBJ1-5; 11 bases align to TRBD1. V was clipped by 3 bases and J by 9 bases; unmatched bases: 7. Germline V gene sequence: CDR1 SNHLY, CDR2 FYNNEI. This CDR3 has 15 amino acids. CDR3: CASSEGQGVHSPQHF. As DNA, the CDR3 is TGTGCCAGCAGTGAGGGACAGGGGGTACATTCGCCCCAGCATTTT. Combining the CDR3 with reference TRBV2 and TRBJ1-5 gives the whole variable domain EPEVTQTPSHQVTQMGQEVILRCVPISNHLYFYWYRQILGQKVEFLVSFYNNEISEKSEIFDDQFSVERPDGSNFTLKIRSTKLEDSAMYFCASSEGQGVHSPQHFGDGTRLSIL.

This clonotype appeared a few times. The V call is TRBV6-5, the J call TRBJ1-5, with TRBD1 matching 10 bases. Germline-derived CDR1 and CDR2 are MNHEY and SVGAGI. This CDR3 comprises 14 residues. The junction had 4 bases not matched to a gene; V was cut back by 6 bases and J by 5 bases. CDR3 loop: CASSRQGADQPQHF. The CDR3 nucleotides are TGTGCCAGCAGCAGACAGGGGGCCGATCAGCCCCAGCATTTT.

The chain recombines TRBV7-9 with TRBJ2-2; D is uncertain. V lost 4 bases, J lost 8 bases, and 8 bases lay in between. CDR1 and CDR2 from the germline V gene are SEHNR and FQNEAQ (reference sequence). This CDR3 spans 12 amino acids. For the CDR3, the DNA is TGTGCCAGCAGCTCAGTTACAGGGGAGCTGTTTTTT. It is translated as CASSSVTGELFF.

This clonotype has more than one count but fewer than ten. The gene calls are TRBV7-3 and TRBJ2-2; D is tentatively TRBD1 or TRBD2 (5 bases each). V lost 4 bases and J lost 3, with 18 bases in between. The CDR3 has 17 amino acids. Per the germline V gene, CDR1 is SGHTA and CDR2 is FQGTGA. The CDR3 loop reads CASSSPGPLGDTGELFF. The CDR3 coding sequence is TGTGCCAGCAGCTCACCCGGACCTCTGGGGGACACCGGGGAGCTGTTTTTT.

At least ten counts were recorded for this clonotype. The chain's CDR3 is CSVLSDRVDGYTF. In DNA form, the CDR3 reads TGCAGCGTTTTGTCGGACAGGGTTGACGGCTACACCTTC. The chain combines TRBV29-1 with TRBJ1-2; 8 bases agree with TRBD1. This CDR3 region has 13 residues. V trimming: 5 bases; J trimming: 8 bases; junction bases outside the gene matches: 10. The germline CDR1 and CDR2 sequences are SQVTM and ANQGSEA.

This rearrangement joins TRBV29-1 to TRBJ2-7; 7 bases align to TRBD2. There are 14 residues in the CDR3. The V and J ends lost 3 bases and 6 bases, in that order; junction bases with no gene match: 11. CDR1 and CDR2 from the germline V gene are SQVTM and ANQGSEA. Here the CDR3 reads CSVDGGRSYGEQYF. CDR3 nucleotides: TGCAGCGTTGACGGCGGGAGAAGTTATGGCGAGCAGTACTTC.

This clonotype was recorded at least ten times. The V gene is TRBV12-3 or TRBV12-4, the J gene TRBJ2-7; D gene unclear. With 4 bases removed from V and 7 bases from J, the gap between germline ends came to 14 bases. CDR3 length equals 13 residues. CDR3 sequence: CASSSRPVWEQYF. CDR3 coding DNA: TGTGCCAGCAGTTCCCGACCGGTCTGGGAGCAGTACTTC.

The sample holds a few counts of this clonotype. The chain carries TRBV20-1 and TRBJ1-5; possible D gene TRBD1, 5 bases. V was cut by 4 bases and J by 6 bases, with 19 bases left in between. The length of the CDR3 is 15 residues. Germline assignment: CDR1 DFQATT and CDR2 SNEGSKA (reference sequence). CDR3 in amino acids: CSAMSTGVSAQPQHF. The CDR3, as DNA: TGCAGTGCTATGTCCACGGGGGTTTCAGCTCAGCCCCAGCATTTT.

The CDR3 loop reads CASSLTGDQETQYF. The DNA of the CDR3 is TGCGCCAGCAGTCTTACGGGGGATCAAGAGACCCAGTACTTC. The J gene is TRBJ2-5, the V gene TRBV5-1; perhaps TRBD2 as D (6 bases). This CDR3 is 14 amino acids long. Trimming took off 5 bases at V and 2 bases at J, with 13 bases between the two ends. Germline CDR1 is SGHRS and CDR2 is YFSETQ.

This clonotype was picked up a small number of times. The genes are TRBV7-3 and TRBJ1-2; TRBD1 might be the D (6 bases). CDR3 length equals 14 residues. CDR1 SGHTA and CDR2 FQGTGA come from the germline V gene. V lost 5 bases, J lost 5 bases, and 15 bases lay in between. The CDR3 coding sequence is TGTGCCAGCAGCCCCCAGGGGTTGAGTTATGGCTACACCTTC. Protein: CASSPQGLSYGYTF. The full variable domain, rest sourced from reference TRBV7-3 and TRBJ1-2, is GAGVSQTPSNKVTEKGKYVELRCDPISGHTALYWYRQSLGQGPEFLIYFQGTGAADDSGLPNDRFFAVRPEGSVSTLKIQRTERGDSAVYLCASSPQGLSYGYTFGSGTRLTVV.

There are a few counts of this clonotype. This chain links TRBV9 with TRBJ2-6; TRBD1 matches at 7 bases. CDR3 length equals 16 residues. Trimming at V came to 1 base and at J to 2 bases, leaving 3 bases not matched to a gene. Germline V gene data show CDR1 as SGDLS and CDR2 as YYNGEE. The CDR3 DNA follows: TGTGCCAGCAGCGTATCCAGGGGGACTGGGGCCAACGTCCTGACTTTC. This encodes CASSVSRGTGANVLTF.

The V gene is TRBV5-1, the J gene TRBJ2-7, with 9 bases aligning to TRBD1. The CDR3 spans 15 residues. Germline CDR1 SGHRS, CDR2 YFSETQ. J was trimmed by 6 bases and V by 4 bases; bases with no gene match: 11. In nucleotides, the CDR3 is TGCGCCAGCAGCCTCCGACAAGGGACAGGGAGCGAGCAGTACTTC. This sequence encodes CASSLRQGTGSEQYF.

With respect to this clonotype: The conserved phenylalanine or tryptophan normally closing the CDR3 is absent here, so this likely arose from a read error. The chain joins TRBV7-2 to TRBJ2-7; D is uncertain. The V gene lost 6 bases and the J gene lost 7 bases, with 10 bases spanning the gap. Germline V gene data show CDR1 as SGHTA and CDR2 as FQGNSA. The CDR3 extends over 11 amino acids. The CDR3 reads CASSSAAEQYY. DNA for the CDR3: TGTGCCAGCAGTTCGGCGGCTGAGCAGTACTAC.

About this clonotype: This could be a read error, since a much larger clone is one nucleotide away. The V call is TRBV29-1, the J call TRBJ1-2; TRBD1 agrees at 7 bases. This CDR3 spans 16 amino acids. Germline-derived CDR1 and CDR2 are SQVTM and ANQGSEA. CDR3 loop: CGVEDGSGGTNYGYTF. The CDR3 DNA reads TGCGGCGTTGAAGATGGGTCAGGGGGTACAAACTATGGCTACACCTTC.

The chain couples TRBV19 to TRBJ1-4; tentatively, D is TRBD1 (6 bases). Germline V gives CDR1 LNHDA, CDR2 SQIVND (reference sequence). V lost 7 bases to trimming and J lost 8 bases, with 14 bases between them. The CDR3 consists of 13 residues. CDR3 protein: CASKGGGDEKLFF. The CDR3 DNA reads as TGTGCCAGTAAAGGAGGGGGTGACGAAAAACTGTTTTTT.

The chain uses TRBV5-1 and TRBJ1-4, with D tentatively TRBD1 (5 bases). Trimming left V 1 base short and J 7 bases short, with 17 bases between. The CDR3 has 16 residues. CDR1 and CDR2 from the germline V gene are SGHRS and YFSETQ. CDR3 in DNA: TGCGCCAGCAGCTTGACGGTTGGCGGGACGGGTGAAAAACTGTTTTTT. It is translated as CASSLTVGGTGEKLFF.

The V gene is TRBV12-3 or TRBV12-4, the J gene TRBJ2-7, with 10 bases that match TRBD2. The CDR3 covers 16 residues. V gave up 5 bases and J gave up 2 bases; unmatched junction bases: 9. Here the CDR3 reads CASSRAYSGRAYEQYF. DNA of the CDR3: TGTGCCAGCAGTCGTGCCTACAGCGGGAGGGCCTACGAGCAGTACTTC.